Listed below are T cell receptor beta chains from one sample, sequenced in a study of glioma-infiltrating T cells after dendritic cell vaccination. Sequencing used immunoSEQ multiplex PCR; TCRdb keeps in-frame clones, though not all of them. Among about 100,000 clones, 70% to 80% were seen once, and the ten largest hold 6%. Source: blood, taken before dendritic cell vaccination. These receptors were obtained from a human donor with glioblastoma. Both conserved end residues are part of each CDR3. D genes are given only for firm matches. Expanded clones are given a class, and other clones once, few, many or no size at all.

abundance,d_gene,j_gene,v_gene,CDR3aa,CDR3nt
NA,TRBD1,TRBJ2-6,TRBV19,CASSFTGQGFSGANVLTF,TGTGCCAGTAGCTTCACGGGACAGGGCTTCTCTGGGGCCAACGTCCTGACTTTC
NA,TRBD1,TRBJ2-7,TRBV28,CASSLGSDRAHEQYF,TGTGCCAGCAGTTTAGGATCAGACAGGGCCCACGAGCAGTACTTC
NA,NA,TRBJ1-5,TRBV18,CASSPTNNQPQHF,TGTGCCAGCTCACCAACAAACAATCAGCCCCAGCATTTT
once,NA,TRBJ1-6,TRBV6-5,CAIEYIPGGYSPLHF,TGTGCCATCGAATACATTCCGGGGGGTTATTCACCCCTCCACTTT
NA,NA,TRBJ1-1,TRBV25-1,CASRATEAFF,TGTGCCAGCAGGGCCACTGAAGCTTTCTTT
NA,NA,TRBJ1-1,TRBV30,CAWRSLSSGTEAFF,TGTGCCTGGAGGTCTTTGTCCTCAGGGACTGAAGCTTTCTTT
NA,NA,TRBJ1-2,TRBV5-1,CASSFGGVLYGYTF,TGCGCCAGCAGCTTCGGGGGGGTCCTCTATGGCTACACCTTC
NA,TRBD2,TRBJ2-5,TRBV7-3,CASSLNGGAEETQYF,TGTGCCAGCAGCTTGAACGGGGGGGCCGAGGAGACCCAGTACTTC
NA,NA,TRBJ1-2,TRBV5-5,CASSLKEGIYGYTF,TGTGCCAGCAGCCTTAAAGAGGGCATCTATGGCTACACCTTC
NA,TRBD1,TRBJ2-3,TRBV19,CASSQGAATDTQYF,TGTGCCAGTAGTCAGGGGGCGGCAACAGATACGCAGTATTTT
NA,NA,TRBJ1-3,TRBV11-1,CASSLSPGTTGNTIYF,TGTGCCAGCAGCTTATCCCCAGGGACTACTGGAAACACCATATATTTT
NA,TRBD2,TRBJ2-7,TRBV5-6,CASSLGASGIRYEQYF,TGTGCCAGCAGCTTGGGCGCTAGCGGGATACGATACGAGCAGTACTTC
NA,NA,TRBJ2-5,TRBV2,CASITDRAYQETQYF,TGTGCCAGCATCACGGACAGAGCGTACCAAGAGACCCAGTACTTC
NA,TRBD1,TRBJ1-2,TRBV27,CASSPSGDRVNGYTF,TGTGCCAGCAGTCCCAGCGGGGACAGGGTTAATGGCTACACCTTC
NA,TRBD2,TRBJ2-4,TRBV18,CASSPVGLVLNIQYF,TGTGCCAGCTCACCCGTGGGACTAGTTCTGAACATTCAGTACTTC
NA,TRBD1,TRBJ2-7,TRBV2,CASSETRQGPEQYF,TGTGCCAGCAGTGAAACCCGACAGGGACCCGAGCAGTACTTC
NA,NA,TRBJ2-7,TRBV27,CASSTGGVHYEQYF,TGTGCCAGCAGTACGGGGGGCGTACACTACGAGCAGTACTTC
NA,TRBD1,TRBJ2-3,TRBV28,CASRGTGTDTQYF,TGTGCCAGCAGAGGGACAGGCACAGATACGCAGTATTTT
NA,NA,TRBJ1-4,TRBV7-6,CASSHDVGGGEKLFF,TGTGCCAGCAGCCACGACGTAGGGGGGGGTGAAAAACTGTTTTTT
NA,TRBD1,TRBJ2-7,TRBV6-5,CASWRDRVGEQYF,TGTGCCAGCTGGAGGGACAGGGTAGGCGAGCAGTACTTC
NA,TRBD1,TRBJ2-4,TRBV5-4,CASSPTGTGGAKNIQYF,TGTGCCAGCAGTCCCACCGGGACAGGGGGTGCCAAAAACATTCAGTACTTC
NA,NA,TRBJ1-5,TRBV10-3,CAISAGSRDQPQHF,TGTGCCATCAGTGCGGGGAGTCGGGATCAGCCCCAGCATTTT
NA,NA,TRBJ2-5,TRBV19,CASSWSGQETQYF,TGTGCCAGTAGCTGGAGCGGACAAGAGACCCAGTACTTC
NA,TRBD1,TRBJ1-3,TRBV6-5,CASSETTGVTIYF,TGTGCCAGCAGTGAAACGACAGGGGTCACCATATATTTT
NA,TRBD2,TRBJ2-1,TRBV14,CASSQEGTSGIRSYNEQFF,TGTGCCAGCAGCCAAGAGGGGACTAGCGGGATTCGCTCCTACAATGAGCAGTTCTTC
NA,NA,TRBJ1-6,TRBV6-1,CASRTHRAHNSPLHF,TGTGCCAGCAGGACGCACAGGGCCCATAATTCACCCCTCCACTTT
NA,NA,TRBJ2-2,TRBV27,CASRQEPGELFF,TGTGCCAGCCGCCAGGAACCCGGGGAGCTGTTTTTT
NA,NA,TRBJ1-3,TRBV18,CASSPAYGNTIYF,TGTGCCAGCTCACCCGCGTATGGAAACACCATATATTTT
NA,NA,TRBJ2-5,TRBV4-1,CASSLQAGLKETQYF,TGCGCCAGCAGCCTTCAGGCAGGGCTGAAAGAGACCCAGTACTTC
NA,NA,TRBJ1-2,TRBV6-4,CASSAGDNYGYTF,TGTGCCAGCAGTGCAGGGGATAACTATGGCTACACCTTC
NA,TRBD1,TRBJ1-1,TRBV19,CASRQQGRTEAFF,TGTGCCAGTCGGCAACAGGGGAGGACTGAAGCTTTCTTT
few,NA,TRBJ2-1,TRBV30,CAGGGLNEQFF,TGTGCCGGGGGCGGGCTCAATGAGCAGTTCTTC
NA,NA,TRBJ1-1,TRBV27,CASRPLRNTEAFF,TGTGCCAGCAGGCCCCTCAGGAACACTGAAGCTTTCTTT
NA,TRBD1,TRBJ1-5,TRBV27,CASTETGESNQPQHF,TGTGCCAGCACCGAGACAGGGGAAAGCAATCAGCCCCAGCATTTT
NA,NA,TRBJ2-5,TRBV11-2,CASSLGGSGGETQYF,TGTGCCAGCAGCTTAGGGGGTAGCGGTGGCGAGACCCAGTACTTC
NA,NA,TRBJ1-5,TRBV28,CASSSVNSNQPQHF,TGTGCCAGCAGTTCAGTTAATAGCAATCAGCCCCAGCATTTT
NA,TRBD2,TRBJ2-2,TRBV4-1,CASSHVAGDTGELFF,TGCGCCAGCAGCCACGTAGCGGGAGATACCGGGGAGCTGTTTTTT
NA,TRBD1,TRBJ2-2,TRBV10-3,CAISGGTGNTGELFF,TGTGCCATCAGCGGCGGGACAGGGAACACCGGGGAGCTGTTTTTT
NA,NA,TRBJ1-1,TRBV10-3,CAISGDYMNTEAFF,TGTGCCATCAGTGGGGACTACATGAACACTGAAGCTTTCTTT
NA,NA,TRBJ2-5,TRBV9,CASSVDPRGWETQYF,TGTGCCAGCAGCGTAGACCCCAGGGGCTGGGAGACCCAGTACTTC
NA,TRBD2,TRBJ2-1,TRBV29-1,CSVRQREVMNEQFF,TGCAGCGTTCGCCAGCGGGAGGTAATGAATGAGCAGTTCTTC
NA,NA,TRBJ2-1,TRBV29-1,CSVGGGRRAGEQFF,TGCAGCGTTGGAGGGGGACGGCGAGCAGGTGAGCAGTTCTTC
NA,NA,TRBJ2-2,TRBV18,CASSPTGNTGELFF,TGTGCCAGCTCACCAACGGGGAACACCGGGGAGCTGTTTTTT
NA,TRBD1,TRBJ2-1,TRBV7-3,CASSLSRDSYNEQFF,TGTGCCAGCAGCCTCTCTCGGGACAGCTACAATGAGCAGTTCTTC
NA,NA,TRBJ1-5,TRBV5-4,CASSLDGGGGNQPQHF,TGTGCCAGCAGCTTGGATGGGGGAGGGGGCAATCAGCCCCAGCATTTT
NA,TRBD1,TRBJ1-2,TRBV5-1,CASSLGQGIFNYGYTF,TGCGCCAGCAGCTTGGGACAGGGGATATTTAACTATGGCTACACCTTC
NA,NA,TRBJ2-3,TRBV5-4,CASSRGTWSTDTQYF,TGTGCCAGCAGCCGGGGGACCTGGAGCACAGATACGCAGTATTTT
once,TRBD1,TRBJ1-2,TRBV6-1,CASSAWTGLSDRGYTF,TGTGCCAGCAGTGCGTGGACAGGGCTCTCCGATAGGGGCTACACCTTC
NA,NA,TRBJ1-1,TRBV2,CASSEAGGPGTEAFF,TGTGCCAGCAGTGAAGCGGGGGGGCCGGGCACTGAAGCTTTCTTT
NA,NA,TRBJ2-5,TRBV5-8,CASRIIGVQETQYF,TGTGCCAGCAGGATCATCGGGGTCCAAGAGACCCAGTACTTC